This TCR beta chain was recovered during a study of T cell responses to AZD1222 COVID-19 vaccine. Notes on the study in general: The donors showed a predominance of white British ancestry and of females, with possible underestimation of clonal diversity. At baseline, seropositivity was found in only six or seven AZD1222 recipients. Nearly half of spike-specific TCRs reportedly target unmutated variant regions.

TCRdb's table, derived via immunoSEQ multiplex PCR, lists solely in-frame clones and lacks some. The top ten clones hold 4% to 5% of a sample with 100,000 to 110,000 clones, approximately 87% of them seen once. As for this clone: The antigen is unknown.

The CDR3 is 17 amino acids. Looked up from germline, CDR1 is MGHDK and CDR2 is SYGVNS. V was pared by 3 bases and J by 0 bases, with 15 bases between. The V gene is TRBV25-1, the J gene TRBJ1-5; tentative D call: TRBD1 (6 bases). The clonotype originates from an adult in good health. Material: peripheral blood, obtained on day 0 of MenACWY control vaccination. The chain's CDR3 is CASSDLGGSLSNQPQHF. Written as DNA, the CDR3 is TGTGCCAGCAGTGATCTAGGGGGTTCCCTTAGCAATCAGCCCCAGCATTTT. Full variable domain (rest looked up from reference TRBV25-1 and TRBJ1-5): EADIYQTPRYLVIGTGKKITLECSQTMGHDKMYWYQQDPGMELHLIHYSYGVNSTEKGDLSSESTVSRIRTEHFPLTLESARPSHTSQYLCASSDLGGSLSNQPQHFGDGTRLSIL.